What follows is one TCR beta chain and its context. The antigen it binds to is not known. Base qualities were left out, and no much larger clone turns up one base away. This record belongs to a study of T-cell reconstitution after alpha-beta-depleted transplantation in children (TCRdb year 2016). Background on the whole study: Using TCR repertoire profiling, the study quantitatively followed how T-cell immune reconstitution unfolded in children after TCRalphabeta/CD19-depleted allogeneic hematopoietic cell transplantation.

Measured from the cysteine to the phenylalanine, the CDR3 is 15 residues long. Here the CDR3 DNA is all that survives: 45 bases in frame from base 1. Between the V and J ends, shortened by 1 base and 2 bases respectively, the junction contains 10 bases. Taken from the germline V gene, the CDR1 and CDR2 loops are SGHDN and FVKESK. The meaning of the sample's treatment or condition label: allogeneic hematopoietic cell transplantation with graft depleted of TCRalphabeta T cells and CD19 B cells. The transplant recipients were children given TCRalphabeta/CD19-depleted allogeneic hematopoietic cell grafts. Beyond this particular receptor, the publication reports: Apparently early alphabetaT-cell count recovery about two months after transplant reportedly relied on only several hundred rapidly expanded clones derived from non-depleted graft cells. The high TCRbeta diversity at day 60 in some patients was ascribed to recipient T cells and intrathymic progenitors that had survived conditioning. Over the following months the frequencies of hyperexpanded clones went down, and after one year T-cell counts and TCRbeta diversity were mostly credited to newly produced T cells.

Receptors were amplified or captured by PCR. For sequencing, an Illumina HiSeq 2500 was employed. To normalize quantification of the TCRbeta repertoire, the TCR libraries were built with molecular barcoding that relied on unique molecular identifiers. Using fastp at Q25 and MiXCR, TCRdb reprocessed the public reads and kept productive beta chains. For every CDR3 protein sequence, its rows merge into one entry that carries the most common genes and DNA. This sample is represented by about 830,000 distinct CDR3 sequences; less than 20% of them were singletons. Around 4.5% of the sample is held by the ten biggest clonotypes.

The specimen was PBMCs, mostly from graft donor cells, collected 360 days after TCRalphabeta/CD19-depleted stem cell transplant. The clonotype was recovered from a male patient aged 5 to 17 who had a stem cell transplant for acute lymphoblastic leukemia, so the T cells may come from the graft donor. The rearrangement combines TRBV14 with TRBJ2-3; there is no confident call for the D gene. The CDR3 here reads CASSQVLAITDTQYF. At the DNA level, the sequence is TGTGCCAGCAGCCAAGTGTTGGCAATCACAGATACGCAGTATTTT.